This is a list of T cell receptor beta chains from one sample in a study of T cell changes during pregnancy in multiple sclerosis. Sequencing used immunoSEQ multiplex PCR; TCRdb keeps in-frame clones, though not all of them. The sample lists about 68,000 clones, under 95% occurring once. Sample: peripheral blood, taken in the second trimester of pregnancy. The receptors originated from a female donor in good health, enrolled as a control in a pregnancy study. CDR3s include the opening cysteine and the closing phenylalanine or tryptophan. D genes are given only for firm matches. Where a row states a size, it is once, few, many or the class of an expanded clone; other rows omit it.

D gene	clone size	V gene	J gene	CDR3 DNA	CDR3 protein
-	-	TRBV5-5	TRBJ2-7	TGTGCCAGCAGCTTGGTGTGGCGGGACCTACCTTACGAGCAGTACTTC	CASSLVWRDLPYEQYF
-	-	TRBV6-5	TRBJ1-1	TGTGCCAGCACCCCAGGGGTGTCCACTGAAGCTTTCTTT	CASTPGVSTEAFF
TRBD1	-	TRBV13	TRBJ2-7	TGTGCCAGCAGCTTAGGGACAGGGGGGTACGAGCAGTACTTC	CASSLGTGGYEQYF
TRBD1	-	TRBV11-2	TRBJ2-7	TGTGCCAGCAGCTCGACAGGGAATGAGCAGTACTTC	CASSSTGNEQYF
TRBD2	-	TRBV6-1	TRBJ2-1	TGTGCCAGCAGTGAAGCGGGAGGACTAGCGGTAAAGGGTTCCTACAATGAGCAGTTCTTC	CASSEAGGLAVKGSYNEQFF
-	-	TRBV9	TRBJ2-1	TGTGCCAGCAGCCTTGCCTACTACAATGAGCAGTTCTTC	CASSLAYYNEQFF
-	once	TRBV4-3	TRBJ2-5	TGCGCCAGCGGGCGATTTGTTGGCGAGACCCAGTACTTC	CASGRFVGETQYF
-	-	TRBV27	TRBJ2-1	TGTGCCAGCAGTTTAGGAGCCCATGAGCAGTTCTTC	CASSLGAHEQFF
TRBD1	-	TRBV20-1	TRBJ2-7	TGCAGTCAGGGGGCCCCCCTCGAGCAGTACTTC	CSQGAPLEQYF
TRBD2	-	TRBV28	TRBJ2-1	TGTGCCAGCAGGCTCCGGACTACCCGGGAGGAAAATGAGCAGTTCTTC	CASRLRTTREENEQFF
-	-	TRBV27	TRBJ1-5	TGTGCCAGCAGTTTATTGGGGGGGTATAATCAGCCCCAGCATTTT	CASSLLGGYNQPQHF
TRBD1	-	TRBV15	TRBJ1-3	TGTGCCACCAGCAGAGATAAAGGCAGGGGGACCTCAAACACCATATATTTT	CATSRDKGRGTSNTIYF
-	-	TRBV5-1	TRBJ1-1	TGCGCCAGCAGCGAAAAACCTGGTAGAACTGAAGCTTTCTTT	CASSEKPGRTEAFF
-	-	TRBV1	TRBJ2-7	TGCACCAGCAGCCCGGGAGGTTTATGCGGGAGGATCGACGAGCAGTACTTC	CTSSPGGLCGRIDEQYF
-	-	TRBV7-3	TRBJ1-1	TGTGCCAGCAGCACCTCCGGGACATCGGTTGAAGCTTTCTTT	CASSTSGTSVEAFF
TRBD1	-	TRBV29-1	TRBJ1-1	TGCAGCGTTACAACCAGGGGGCTCAACACTGAAGCTTTCTTT	CSVTTRGLNTEAFF
TRBD1	-	TRBV10-3	TRBJ1-1	TGTGCCATCAGTGGCCGGACAGGGCAGAACACTGAAGCTTTCTTT	CAISGRTGQNTEAFF
-	-	TRBV7-2	TRBJ1-3	TGTGCCAGCAGCTCCCAGACAGGATTTGGAAACACCATATATTTT	CASSSQTGFGNTIYF
-	-	TRBV5-1	TRBJ2-1	TGCGCCAGCAAGGGAACAGGGTACAATGAGCAGTTCTTC	CASKGTGYNEQFF
TRBD2	-	TRBV6-5	TRBJ2-7	TGTGCCAGCAGTTACTCGACTAGCGGCCCCTACGAGCAGTACTTC	CASSYSTSGPYEQYF
-	-	TRBV18	TRBJ2-1	TGTGCCAGCTCACCACCGGAACTAGCAGTCGTCGAGCAGTTCTTC	CASSPPELAVVEQFF
TRBD1	-	TRBV28	TRBJ2-1	TGTGCCAGCAGTTTCGGGCAGGGGGCCCGCCTAGGGACCTACAATGAGCAGTTCTTC	CASSFGQGARLGTYNEQFF
-	once	TRBV4-2	TRBJ1-3	TGTGCCAGCAGACCAGGGCATAACACCATATATTTT	CASRPGHNTIYF
TRBD2	-	TRBV7-2	TRBJ2-7	TGTGCCAGCAGCTACGGACTAGCGGGAGACGAGCAGTACTTC	CASSYGLAGDEQYF
-	-	TRBV27	TRBJ2-7	TGTGCCAGCAGTTTCCAACAGGGCCACGAGCAGTACTTC	CASSFQQGHEQYF
-	-	TRBV18	TRBJ2-2	TGTGCCAGCTCGTCAGGGCAGTACCGGGAGCTGTTTTTT	CASSSGQYRELFF
-	-	TRBV2	TRBJ2-2	TGTGCCAGCAGTGAGGTCCAGGGTGGCGGGGAGCTGTTTTTT	CASSEVQGGGELFF
-	-	TRBV5-6	TRBJ2-5	TGTGCCAGCAGCTTGGATTACGGAGAGACCCAGTACTTC	CASSLDYGETQYF
-	-	TRBV11-1	TRBJ1-1	TGTGCCAGCAGCTTAGACGAAGAGACTGAAGCTTTCTTT	CASSLDEETEAFF
TRBD1	once	TRBV28	TRBJ2-7	TGTGCCAGCAGTCCGGGACAGTCCTACGAGCAGTACTTC	CASSPGQSYEQYF
-	-	TRBV29-1	TRBJ2-7	TGCAGCGCTTCGGGGACATCAGCGTTCTCCTACGAGCAGTACTTC	CSASGTSAFSYEQYF
-	-	TRBV7-2	TRBJ1-1	TGTGCCAGCAGCTTAGCGCAGGGCACCTGGAACACTGAAGCTTTCTTT	CASSLAQGTWNTEAFF